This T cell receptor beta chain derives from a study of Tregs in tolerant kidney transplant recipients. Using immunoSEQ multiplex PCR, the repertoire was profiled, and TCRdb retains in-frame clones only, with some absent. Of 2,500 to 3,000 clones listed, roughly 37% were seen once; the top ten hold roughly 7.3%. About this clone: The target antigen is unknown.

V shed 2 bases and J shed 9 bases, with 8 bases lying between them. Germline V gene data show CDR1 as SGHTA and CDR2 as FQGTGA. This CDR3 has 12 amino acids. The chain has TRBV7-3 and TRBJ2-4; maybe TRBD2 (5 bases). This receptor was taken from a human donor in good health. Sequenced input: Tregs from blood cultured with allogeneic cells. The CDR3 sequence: CASSLERAIQYF. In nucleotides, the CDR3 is TGTGCCAGCAGCTTAGAGAGGGCCATTCAGTACTTC.